One and the same sample provided the 27 T cell receptor beta chains below, sequenced in a study of Ad26.COV2.S vaccination and SARS-CoV-2 variants. The assay was immunoSEQ multiplex PCR, and TCRdb's table has in-frame clones only and misses some. The sample shows fewer than 800,000 clones, 89% of them seen only once. Treatment described: around 19 received Ad26.COV2.S at low or high dose, single or two shots; 5 received placebo; per-sample allocation not given. Sample collection was performed on day 63 after the first vaccine or placebo injection. The sequences come from peripheral blood, collected in a trial of Ad26.COV2.S vaccine versus placebo. The source is a person between 18 and 59 years old who received the Ad26.COV2.S COVID-19 vaccine or a placebo.

As concerns this clone: The sample contains more than one DNA sequence encoding this CDR3. The chain recombines TRBV19 with TRBJ1-2; maybe TRBD1 (5 bases). Germline-derived CDR1 and CDR2 are LNHDA and SQIVND (reference sequence). CDR3 length: 13 residues. Trimming shortened V by 2 bases and J by 4 bases, and 8 bases separated the two germline ends. The CDR3 DNA is TGTGCCAGTAGTATAACAGGCGGCTATGGCTACACCTTC. Amino acid sequence: CASSITGGYGYTF.

The chain recombines TRBV6-5 with TRBJ1-1, with TRBD1 identical over 7 bases. CDR3 length: 15 residues. Germline assignment: CDR1 MNHEY and CDR2 SVGAGI. The junction had 10 bases not matched to a gene; V was cut back by 4 bases and J by 5 bases. The CDR3 DNA reads TGTGCCAGCAGTTCACCCGACAGGGTAGTTACTGAAGCTTTCTTT. It encodes CASSSPDRVVTEAFF.

The V gene is TRBV2, the J gene TRBJ1-4, with D unclear. Trimming left V 2 bases short and J 8 bases short, with 6 bases between. CDR3 length: 12 residues. The germline V gene has CDR1 SNHLY and CDR2 FYNNEI. For the CDR3, the DNA is TGTGCCAGCAGTGAACGTAGGGAAAAACTGTTTTTT. Translated: CASSERREKLFF.

The chain recombines TRBV11-3 with TRBJ2-3; TRBD2 agrees at 9 bases. V lost 5 bases, J lost 6 bases, and 18 bases stayed unmatched. Germline lookup yields CDR1 SGHNT and CDR2 YENEEA. The CDR3 extends over 18 amino acids. CDR3 amino acids: CASSPATSGGPGGDTQYF. CDR3 bases: TGTGCCAGCAGCCCGGCGACTAGCGGAGGGCCAGGCGGGGATACGCAGTATTTT.

The chain recombines TRBV19 with TRBJ2-1; 11 nucleotides match TRBD2. J was trimmed by 2 bases and V by 7 bases; bases with no gene match: 4. Per germline, CDR1 LNHDA and CDR2 SQIVND (reference sequence). There are 15 residues in the CDR3. CDR3 sequence reads: CASMGTSGAYNEQFF. The DNA of the CDR3 is TGTGCCAGTATGGGGACTAGCGGAGCCTACAATGAGCAGTTCTTC.

This clone was recorded a few times. This rearrangement joins TRBV11-1 to TRBJ2-7, with no clear D. This CDR3 is 12 amino acids long. Trimming took off 4 bases at V and 1 base at J, with 5 bases between the two ends. Germline CDR1 and CDR2: SGHAT and FQDESV (reference sequence). CDR3 region: CASSSSSYEQYF. CDR3 bases: TGTGCCAGCAGCTCGAGTTCCTACGAGCAGTACTTC.

The sample holds a few counts of this clone. The chain combines TRBV12-3 or TRBV12-4 with TRBJ2-7; unclear D gene. The CDR3 consists of 11 residues. The ends were cut back, 8 bases at V and 2 bases at J, with 7 bases in the middle. The CDR3 bases are TGTGCCAGCGGGTCTCCCTACGAGCAGTACTTC. Its translation is CASGSPYEQYF.

The chain has TRBV30 and TRBJ1-1, with a weak D call TRBD1 (6 bases). The CDR3 runs 14 residues. Germline-derived CDR1 and CDR2 are GTSNPN and SVGIG (reference sequence). Deletions cut 7 bases from V and 4 bases from J, with 19 bases between. CDR3 DNA sequence: TGTGCCTCAGGGCTTCTTGGGGGCTTCACTGAAGCTTTCTTT. It specifies CASGLLGGFTEAFF.

This chain links TRBV13 with TRBJ2-5, with 7 bases identical to TRBD1. The junction had 4 bases not matched to a gene; V was cut back by 1 base and J by 2 bases. Per germline, CDR1 PRHDT and CDR2 FYEKMQ (reference sequence). The CDR3 extends over 15 amino acids. The CDR3 DNA is TGTGCCAGCAGCTTAGTAGGGGGCGGGCAAGAGACCCAGTACTTC. Translating it yields CASSLVGGGQETQYF.

Comments on this clone: Germline is not matched at one junction end, which may reflect a read error. The chain has TRBV29-1 and TRBJ2-7, with D tentatively TRBD1 or TRBD2 (6 bases each). Per germline, CDR1 SQVTM and CDR2 ANQGSEA. This CDR3 comprises 13 residues. The CDR3, as DNA: TGCAGCGGTGAACTAGGGGGGAACCGCGAGCAGTACTTC. Its protein is CSGELGGNREQYF.

V is TRBV6-5 and J is TRBJ1-2; tentative D call: TRBD1 (6 bases). Germline CDR1 is MNHEY and CDR2 is SVGAGI. This CDR3 has 14 amino acids. Trimming pared 1 base from V and 6 bases from J, leaving 12 bases between. CDR3 nucleotides: TGTGCCAGCAGTTACTTCCCAGGGGAGGATGGCTACACCTTC. Its translation is CASSYFPGEDGYTF.

The rearrangement joins TRBV7-9 to TRBJ2-7; D gene uncertain. Germline V CDR1 and CDR2: SEHNR, FQNEAQ (reference sequence). The CDR3 length is 13 residues. V lost 1 base and J lost 2, with 6 bases in between. The CDR3 nucleotides read TGTGCCAGCAGCTTAGGGGCCACCTACGAGCAGTACTTC. This sequence encodes CASSLGATYEQYF. Combining the CDR3 with reference TRBV7-9 and TRBJ2-7 gives the whole variable domain DTGVSQNPRHKITKRGQNVTFRCDPISEHNRLYWYRQTLGQGPEFLTYFQNEAQLEKSRLLSDRFSAERPKGSFSTLEIQRTEQGDSAMYLCASSLGATYEQYFGPGTRLTVT.

This clone has just one count. The chain links TRBV11-2 to TRBJ2-3; no definite D call. This CDR3 comprises 13 residues. Germline loops: CDR1 SGHAT, CDR2 FQNNGV. Trimming took off 5 bases at V and 2 bases at J, with 8 bases between the two ends. The CDR3, as DNA: TGTGCCAGCAGCCTCAGGTTCACAGATACGCAGTATTTT. This codes for CASSLRFTDTQYF.

This clone turned up a few times. The rearrangement joins TRBV3-1 (or the pseudogene TRBV3-2) to TRBJ1-3, with unresolved D. CDR1 is LGHDT and CDR2 is YNNKEL in the germline V gene (reference sequence). This CDR3 spans 16 amino acids. Trimming took 0 bases from V and 0 from J, leaving 9 bases between them. This CDR3 is CASSQDFASSGNTIYF. CDR3 sequence (DNA): TGTGCCAGCAGCCAAGATTTCGCGAGCTCTGGAAACACCATATATTTT.

This clone was found once. The rearrangement uses TRBV2 and TRBJ2-2; 10 nucleotides match TRBD1. The trim removed 8 bases at V and 7 bases at J, leaving 7 bases unmatched. Germline V gene data show CDR1 as SNHLY and CDR2 as FYNNEI. This CDR3 has 14 amino acids. The CDR3 loop is CASQGTGAGGELFF. The CDR3 DNA follows: TGTGCCAGCCAGGGGACAGGGGCCGGCGGGGAGCTGTTTTTT.

V and J are TRBV4-3 and TRBJ2-3; D is perhaps TRBD1 (6 bases). Germline values: CDR1 LGHNA, CDR2 YSLEER. Trimming cost V 0 bases and J 8 bases, with 18 bases left between them. The CDR3 covers 16 residues. The CDR3 DNA reads TGCGCCAGCAGCCAAGATTTTAGGCAGGGGTTAGGTACGCAGTATTTT. Residues: CASSQDFRQGLGTQYF.

The chain carries TRBV4-2 and TRBJ1-1; D is unclear. Germline assignment: CDR1 LGHNA and CDR2 YNFKEQ. V was pared by 0 bases and J by 2 bases, with 4 bases between. The length of the CDR3 is 13 residues. The CDR3 is CASSQDGNTEAFF. The CDR3, as DNA: TGTGCCAGCAGCCAAGATGGCAACACTGAAGCTTTCTTT.

The chain is built from TRBV20-1 and TRBJ2-7; D remains unclear. Germline V lookup: CDR1 DFQATT, CDR2 SNEGSKA (reference sequence). Trimming stripped 6 bases from V and 2 bases from J, with 2 bases between. The CDR3 loop spans 9 amino acids. The CDR3 sequence is CSAPYEQYF. The DNA of the CDR3 is TGCAGTGCCCCCTACGAGCAGTACTTC.

The chain combines TRBV7-2 with TRBJ1-4; D is ambiguous. CDR3 length equals 15 residues. CDR1 is SGHTA and CDR2 is FQGNSA in the germline V gene. V shed 1 base and J shed 7 bases, with 13 bases lying between them. The CDR3, as DNA: TGTGCCAGCAGCTTAGGTTTTTTTTCGGGTGAAAAACTGTTTTTT. Translation gives CASSLGFFSGEKLFF.

This clone was counted between two and nine times. The chain couples TRBV10-3 to TRBJ1-6; TRBD1 might be the D (5 bases). This CDR3 region has 17 residues. CDR1 is ENHRY, CDR2 SYGVKD, per germline. V was shortened by 10 bases and J by 0 bases, with 19 bases between the two germline ends. The CDR3 here is CATRHPQESSYNSPLHF. CDR3 bases: TGTGCCACCAGGCACCCACAGGAAAGCTCCTATAATTCACCCCTCCACTTT.

The chain combines TRBV19 with TRBJ2-1; 9 positions agree with TRBD2. CDR3 length: 16 residues. Looked up from germline, CDR1 is LNHDA and CDR2 is SQIVND (reference sequence). J was trimmed by 4 bases and V by 4 bases; bases with no gene match: 8. CDR3 nucleotide sequence: TGTGCCAGTAGTAATGCGGGAGGGCCTATATACAATGAGCAGTTCTTC. It translates to CASSNAGGPIYNEQFF.

This chain links TRBV2 with TRBJ2-7; D is undetermined. Per germline, CDR1 SNHLY and CDR2 FYNNEI. CDR3 length: 16 residues. Trimming removed 6 bases at V and 0 bases at J, with 18 bases between. CDR3 nucleotide sequence: TGTGCCAGCAGCCCACCGCCCGGGTCGAGCTCCTACGAGCAGTACTTC. Protein product: CASSPPPGSSSYEQYF. The full variable domain, completed using reference TRBV2 and TRBJ2-7, is EPEVTQTPSHQVTQMGQEVILRCVPISNHLYFYWYRQILGQKVEFLVSFYNNEISEKSEIFDDQFSVERPDGSNFTLKIRSTKLEDSAMYFCASSPPPGSSSYEQYFGPGTRLTVT.

The chain joins TRBV5-1 to TRBJ1-3, with 7 nucleotides matching TRBD1. CDR1 and CDR2 (germline): SGHRS, YFSETQ. CDR3 length: 16 residues. The V gene end was trimmed by 4 bases and the J gene end by 0 bases; junction bases not matched to a gene: 7. For the CDR3, the DNA is TGCGCCAGCAGCAATCAGGGACAGAGCTCTGGAAACACCATATATTTT. As protein: CASSNQGQSSGNTIYF.

This chain joins TRBV7-8 and TRBJ2-7, with 8 bases that match TRBD1. V lost 2 bases to trimming and J lost 4 bases; unmatched junction nucleotides: 13. Looked up from germline, CDR1 is SGHVS and CDR2 is FQNEAQ. This CDR3 is built from 17 residues. CDR3 protein: CASSLSDRGLRIYEQYF. CDR3 sequence (DNA): TGTGCCAGCAGCTTATCCGACAGGGGACTTAGGATATACGAGCAGTACTTC.

This chain uses TRBV5-1 with TRBJ1-3, with D tentatively TRBD1 (6 bases). Germline CDR1 is SGHRS and CDR2 is YFSETQ. Between the trimmed V and J ends, which lost 2 bases and 3 bases, there was a span of 9 bases. This CDR3 contains 14 residues. In DNA form, the CDR3 reads TGCGCCAGCAGCTTTACAGGGTATGGAAACACCATATATTTT. Residues: CASSFTGYGNTIYF.

This chain links TRBV19 with TRBJ2-5; D gene ambiguous. CDR1 is LNHDA, CDR2 SQIVND, per germline (reference sequence). Trimming pared 6 bases from V and 6 bases from J, leaving 17 bases between. The CDR3 is 14 residues long. The CDR3 region is CASRSDRASKTQYF. The CDR3 nucleotides read TGTGCCAGTAGATCGGACCGGGCTTCCAAGACCCAGTACTTC. Together with reference TRBV19 and TRBJ2-5, the CDR3 gives the full variable domain: DGGITQSPKYLFRKEGQNVTLSCEQNLNHDAMYWYRQDPGQGLRLIYYSQIVNDFQKGDIAEGYSVSREKKESFPLTVTSAQKNPTAFYLCASRSDRASKTQYFGPGTRLLVL.

For the CDR3, the DNA is TGTGCCAGCAGCTACGTCCCCGGGGAGCTGTTTTTT. It codes for CASSYVPGELFF. The rearrangement links TRBV7-9 to TRBJ2-2; no clear D. The germline V gene encodes CDR1 SEHNR and CDR2 FQNEAQ (reference sequence). This CDR3 has 12 amino acids. Trimming cost V 4 bases and J 6 bases, with 6 bases left between them.